This TCR beta chain was sequenced during a study of T-cell reconstitution after alpha-beta-depleted transplantation in children (dated by TCRdb to about 2016). Notes on the research overall: T-cell immune reconstitution after TCRalphabeta/CD19-depleted allogeneic hematopoietic cell transplantation in children was quantitatively tracked in the study by means of TCR repertoire profiling.

This sample's treatment or condition label indicates: allogeneic hematopoietic cell transplantation with graft depleted of TCRalphabeta T cells and CD19 B cells. TCRalphabeta/CD19-depleted allogeneic hematopoietic cell grafts were given to the transplant recipients, all of whom were children. On the study overall, not on this receptor specifically: About two months after transplant, the apparently early recovery of alphabetaT-cell counts reportedly depended on just several hundred clones that had expanded rapidly and came from non-depleted graft cells. The high TCRbeta diversity at day 60 in some patients was ascribed to recipient T cells and intrathymic progenitors that had survived conditioning. The frequencies of hyperexpanded clones fell over the following months, and after one year, T-cell counts and TCRbeta diversity were mostly attributed to newly produced T cells.

As for this clonotype: Its antigen is not yet known. Base qualities are not at hand, and no much larger clone is one base apart.

Library preparation used PCR. This sample was sequenced with an Illumina HiSeq 2500. Molecular barcoding was employed in the preparation of TCR libraries, with unique molecular identifiers being used to normalize TCRbeta repertoire quantification. In TCRdb, the public reads were trimmed at Q25 with fastp and aligned with MiXCR, with productive beta chains retained. Here each entry gathers all rows of one CDR3 protein and keeps the most common genes and DNA. A total of some 440,000 distinct CDR3 sequences appear in this sample, under 20% of them only once. The ten largest make up 25% to 35% of the sample. The source was PBMCs, mostly from graft donor cells, collected 360 days after TCRalphabeta/CD19-depleted stem cell transplant. The sequence derives from a boy under three years old who had a stem cell transplant for Wiskott-Aldrich syndrome, so the T cells may come from the graft donor.

The CDR3 sequence is CASSRRGSGETQYF. The nucleotide sequence is TGTGCCAGCAGTCGCCGGGGGTCCGGGGAGACCCAGTACTTC. Recombination connected TRBV6-1 to TRBJ2-5; a tentative D call is TRBD2 (6 bases match). Including the terminal cysteine and phenylalanine, the CDR3 comprises 14 residues. The kept DNA is CDR3 alone, 42 bases in frame from the first base. CDR1 is given as MNHNS and CDR2 as SASEGT, both from the germline V gene. V gives up 5 bases and J gives up 5 bases, and the segment between their germline ends measures 15 bases.